Each of the 8 T cell receptor beta chains below was sequenced from the same sample in a study of monozygotic twins with cystic fibrosis. Method: immunoSEQ multiplex PCR; TCRdb's copy keeps in-frame clones and lacks some. The sample records tens of thousands of clones, roughly 66% being singletons. Sequencing used blood. The receptors were gathered from a girl aged 10 to 17 with cystic fibrosis.

This chain links TRBV7-9 with TRBJ2-2; D remains ambiguous. V was pared by 4 bases and J by 0 bases, with 12 bases between. The CDR3 spans 16 residues. CDR1 SEHNR and CDR2 FQNEAQ come from the germline V gene (reference sequence). The CDR3 nucleotides read TGTGCCAGCAGCTCCTCGCAGCCTACGAACACCGGGGAGCTGTTTTTT. Translated: CASSSSQPTNTGELFF.

This chain connects TRBV15 to TRBJ1-2; maybe TRBD1 (6 bases). The V end lost 1 base, the J end lost 4 bases, and 19 bases lay between the germline ends. The CDR3 has 17 amino acids. Germline assignment: CDR1 LNHNV and CDR2 YYDKDF (reference sequence). CDR3 sequence (DNA): TGTGCCACCAGCAGAGGACCGGGGTTGGGGGCGGGCTATGGCTACACCTTC. It yields the protein CATSRGPGLGAGYGYTF. The full variable domain, with the rest looked up from reference TRBV15 and TRBJ1-2, is DAMVIQNPRYQVTQFGKPVTLSCSQTLNHNVMYWYQQKSSQAPKLLFHYYDKDFNNEADTPDNFQSRRPNTSFCFLDIRSPGLGDTAMYLCATSRGPGLGAGYGYTFGSGTRLTVV.

The J gene is TRBJ1-4, the V gene TRBV19; a weak D match, TRBD1 (6 bases). V lost 5 bases to trimming and J lost 7 bases, with 14 bases between them. Germline V gene lookup returns CDR1 LNHDA and CDR2 SQIVND (reference sequence). The CDR3 totals 14 residues. The CDR3 spells CASSADRLGEKLFF. In nucleotides, the CDR3 is TGTGCCAGTAGTGCCGACAGGTTGGGTGAAAAACTGTTTTTT.

The rearrangement links TRBV13 to TRBJ1-1, with 8 bases aligning to TRBD1. This CDR3 is built from 13 residues. V lost 5 bases and J lost 4; bases outside the gene matches: 3. Germline V CDR1 and CDR2: PRHDT, FYEKMQ (reference sequence). The CDR3 DNA reads TGTGCCAGCAGCCCGGACAGGGTCACTGAAGCTTTCTTT. It encodes CASSPDRVTEAFF.

This clone showed up just a few times. V is TRBV28 and J is TRBJ1-5; D gene unclear. Germline V CDR1 and CDR2: MDHEN, SYDVKM. Trimming cost V 7 bases and J 0 bases, with 16 bases left between them. The length of the CDR3 is 16 residues. The DNA of the CDR3 is TGTGCCAGCACCAACCCAGGCCCTTATAGCAATCAGCCCCAGCATTTT. This encodes CASTNPGPYSNQPQHF.

The chain employs TRBV7-9 and TRBJ1-4; perhaps TRBD1 as D (5 bases). V was clipped by 1 base and J by 8 bases, with 11 bases between them. This CDR3 contains 14 residues. The germline gives CDR1 SEHNR, CDR2 FQNEAQ (reference sequence). CDR3 nucleotide sequence: TGTGCCAGCAGCTTAGGCCAGGGTGCCGAAAAACTGTTTTTT. As protein: CASSLGQGAEKLFF.

The V call is TRBV7-2, the J call TRBJ1-1; 8 bases line up with TRBD1. Germline V gene sequence: CDR1 SGHTA, CDR2 FQGNSA. The CDR3 is made up of 17 amino acids. V trimming: 1 base; J trimming: 3 bases; junction bases outside the gene matches: 10. The CDR3 DNA reads as TGTGCCAGCAGCTTAGTAAGGCTTGGCAGGGGGCACACTGAAGCTTTCTTT. Amino acid sequence: CASSLVRLGRGHTEAFF.

CDR3 DNA: TGTGCCAGCAGTATGTCCGGGGGAAGTGAGCAGTACGTC. As protein: CASSMSGGSEQYV. The chain employs TRBV27 and TRBJ2-7; D may be TRBD2 (6 bases). This CDR3 is 13 amino acids long. Germline CDR1 reads MNHEY; CDR2 reads SMNVEV (reference sequence). With 5 bases removed from V and 7 bases from J, the gap between germline ends came to 15 bases.